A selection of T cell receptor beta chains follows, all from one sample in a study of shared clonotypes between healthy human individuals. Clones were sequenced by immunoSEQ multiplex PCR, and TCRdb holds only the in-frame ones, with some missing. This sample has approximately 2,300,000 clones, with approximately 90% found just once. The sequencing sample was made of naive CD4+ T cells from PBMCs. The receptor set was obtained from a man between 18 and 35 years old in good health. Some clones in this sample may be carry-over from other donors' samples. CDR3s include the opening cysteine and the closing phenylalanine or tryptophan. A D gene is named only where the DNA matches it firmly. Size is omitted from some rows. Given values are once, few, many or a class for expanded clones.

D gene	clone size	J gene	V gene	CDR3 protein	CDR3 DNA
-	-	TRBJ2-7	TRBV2	CASTNGGYEQYF	TGTGCCAGCACCAATGGGGGTTACGAGCAGTACTTC
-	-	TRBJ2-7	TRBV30	CAWSETYEQYF	TGTGCCTGGAGTGAAACGTACGAGCAGTACTTC
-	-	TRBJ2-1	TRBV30	CAWSYVAGHEQFF	TGTGCCTGGAGTTATGTTGCGGGTCATGAGCAGTTCTTC
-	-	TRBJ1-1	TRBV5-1	CASSFAGGRNTEAFF	TGCGCCAGCAGCTTCGCCGGGGGGCGGAACACTGAAGCTTTCTTT
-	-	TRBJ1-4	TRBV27	CASSLRAPIDNEKLFF	TGTGCCAGCAGTCTAAGGGCCCCAATAGATAATGAAAAACTGTTTTTT
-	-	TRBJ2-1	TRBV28	CASSFRGSYNEQFF	TGTGCCAGCAGTTTCCGGGGGAGCTACAATGAGCAGTTCTTC
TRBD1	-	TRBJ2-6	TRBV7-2	CASSLLAGGPSGANVLTF	TGTGCCAGCAGCTTGCTGGCAGGGGGCCCCTCTGGGGCCAACGTCCTGACTTTC
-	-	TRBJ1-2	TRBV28	CASSFGASWGYTF	TGTGCCAGCAGTTTCGGCGCCTCCTGGGGCTACACCTTC
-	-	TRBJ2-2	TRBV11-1	CASSSKGGNTGELFF	TGTGCCAGCAGCTCGAAGGGGGGGAACACCGGGGAGCTGTTTTTT
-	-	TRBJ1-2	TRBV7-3	CASSLTGLYPGDGYTF	TGTGCCAGCAGCTTAACGGGCCTTTACCCGGGGGATGGCTACACCTTC
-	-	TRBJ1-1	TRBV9	CASSVEGVGTEAFF	TGTGCCAGCAGCGTAGAAGGGGTGGGCACTGAAGCTTTCTTT
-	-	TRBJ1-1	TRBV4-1	CASSQPRLTEAFF	TGCGCCAGCAGCCAACCAAGACTAACTGAAGCTTTCTTT
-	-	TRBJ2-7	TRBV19	CASSMLSRPHEQYF	TGTGCCAGTAGTATGCTTTCGAGGCCCCACGAGCAGTACTTC
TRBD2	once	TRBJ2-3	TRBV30	CAWSGGSGRAIADTQYF	TGTGCCTGGAGTGGGGGTAGCGGGAGGGCCATTGCAGATACGCAGTATTTT
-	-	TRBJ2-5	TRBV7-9	CASSLVGPGNQETQYF	TGTGCCAGCAGCTTAGTCGGGCCGGGGAACCAAGAGACCCAGTACTTC
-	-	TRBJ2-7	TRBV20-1	CSATPGREQYF	TGCAGTGCCACCCCAGGGAGGGAGCAGTACTTC
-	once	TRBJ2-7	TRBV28	CASSFPGQGGRGEQYF	TGTGCCAGCAGTTTCCCCGGGCAGGGTGGCCGGGGCGAGCAGTACTTC
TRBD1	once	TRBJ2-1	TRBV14	CASSQGYGQGSNEQFF	TGTGCCAGCAGCCAAGGGTATGGACAGGGAAGCAATGAGCAGTTCTTC
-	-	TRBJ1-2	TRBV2	CASSEALGSHGYTF	TGTGCCAGCAGTGAAGCGCTTGGGAGCCATGGCTACACCTTC
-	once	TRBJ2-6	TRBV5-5	CASSLVPMPGANVLTF	TGTGCCAGCAGCTTGGTTCCAATGCCTGGGGCCAACGTCCTGACTTTC
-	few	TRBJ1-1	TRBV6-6	CASSLTGDTEAFF	TGTGCCAGCAGTTTGACAGGAGACACTGAAGCTTTCTTT
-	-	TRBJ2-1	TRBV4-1	CASSRSEYNEQFF	TGCGCCAGCAGCCGAAGCGAGTACAATGAGCAGTTCTTC
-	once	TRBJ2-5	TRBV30	CAWMGAGAETQYF	TGTGCCTGGATGGGGGCGGGAGCCGAGACCCAGTACTTC
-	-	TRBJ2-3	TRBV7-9	CASSRRGGLALTDTQYF	TGTGCCAGCAGCCGTCGCGGCGGGCTAGCGCTGACAGATACGCAGTATTTT
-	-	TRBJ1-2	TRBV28	CASSLGGGTNYGYTF	TGTGCCAGCAGCCTGGGGGGGGGCACTAACTATGGCTACACCTTC